This TCR beta chain originates from a study of beta chain features in type 1 diabetes. The study's findings and limits: People with Type 1 diabetes carried modestly yet significantly shorter TCRB CDR3s in all four CD4+ subsets.

The whole isolated RNA underwent reverse transcription, so sequencing captured expressed TCRB transcripts. Sequenced by immunoSEQ multiplex PCR; TCRdb stores in-frame clones only, minus some. The table lists 250,000 to 300,000 clones, over 11% of them singletons, with around 0.016% in the top ten. The germline V gene has CDR1 LGHNA and CDR2 YSLEER. Deletions cut 4 bases from V and 3 bases from J, with 10 bases between. The CDR3 extends over 14 amino acids. This clone was counted only a few times. The antigen is unknown. Sequencing was carried out using naive CD4+ T cells from blood. The rearrangement links TRBV4-3 to TRBJ1-5, with D tentatively TRBD1 (5 bases). The clonotype was recovered from a man younger than 40 with type 1 diabetes. The CDR3 sequence: CASSPDSYNQPQHF. The CDR3 DNA reads as TGCGCCAGCAGCCCCGACAGCTACAATCAGCCCCAGCATTTT.